Here is one T cell receptor beta chain with its context. Its antigen is not known. The sample comes from a study of blood T cells in healthy people across ages. Study-level information: Using template switching, researchers captured about one barcoded beta molecule for each two T cells.

The CDR3 runs to 12 residues. The germline V gene has CDR1 SEHNR and CDR2 FQNEAQ (reference sequence). Trimming left V 4 bases short and J 8 bases short, with 9 bases between. Combining a sample-barcoded 5' primer with a J-beta primer mix, a second PCR ran for about 7 to 12 cycles. TCRdb processed the 5' RACE reads anew with MiXCR; each CDR3 protein has one entry. The sample holds nearly 1 million distinct CDR3 sequences; 51% are singletons and the top ten take 20% to 25%. Study findings and constraints: Diversity estimates drawn from one million T cells were deemed underestimates.

V usage is TRBV7-9 and J usage is TRBJ2-1; D unresolved. The sample comprised blood. This sequence originates from a woman aged 55-75 years in good health. The CDR3 is CASSYLRDEQFF. In DNA, the CDR3 is TGTGCCAGCAGCTACCTCAGAGATGAGCAGTTCTTC.